This TCR beta chain emerged from a study of CXCR3-negative and CXCR3-positive naive CD8 T cells. The authors made the TRB cDNA libraries by 5' RACE using UMI labels. TCRdb re-analyzed the 5' RACE reads; it lists each CDR3 protein once, without DNA. The table lists 6,000 to 7,000 distinct CDR3 sequences. With respect to this clonotype: As yet, its antigen is unknown.

The germline gives CDR1 SQVTM, CDR2 ANQGSEA. This CDR3 is 14 amino acids long. Study-wide results and limits: CXCR3-positive naive cells carried more hydrophobic TRB CDR3s than CXCR3-negative naive cells did. Both naive subsets showed comparably high diversity, and memory CD8+ cells showed much lower diversity.

Sequencing was carried out using naive CXCR3+ CD8+ T cells from blood. The subset here: CD45RO-CCR7+CD27+CD95- naive CD8+ T cells expressing CXCR3 (TNR3+). This chain uses TRBV29-1 with TRBJ1-2; TCRdb designates TRBD1, a call that cannot be tested without DNA. This sequence originates from a human donor in good health. Some clones in this sample may be carry-over from other donors' samples. The chain's CDR3 is CSVGPGQANYGYTF.